The present T cell receptor beta chain was sequenced within a study of blood T cell repertoires in COVID-19. Original processing methods: Amplified reference gene primers provided the basis for estimating nucleated cell counts. Sequenced by immunoSEQ multiplex PCR; TCRdb stores in-frame clones only, minus some. The DNA gave D and trimming, while V, J and clone size come from that table. The profile shows about 220,000 clones, approximately 85% of them singletons. Enrollment of patients from Seattle took place during active infection, with longitudinal follow-up. Germline V gives CDR1 LNHDA, CDR2 SQIVND (reference sequence). V was clipped by 3 bases and J by 7 bases, with 22 bases between them. The CDR3 length is 17 residues.

The TCR sequence derives from a woman in her sixties or seventies with COVID-19, enrolled during active disease. The V gene is TRBV19, the J gene TRBJ2-1; D remains ambiguous. Sequenced: peripheral blood. The CDR3 here is CASSIAGASFIGNEQFF. The DNA for the CDR3 is TGTGCCAGTAGTATTGCCGGAGCCTCGTTTATCGGAAATGAGCAGTTCTTC.